The 8 T cell receptor beta chains reported below all come from one sample, sequenced in a study of blood T cells in healthy people across ages. Through a sample-barcoded 5' primer and a J-beta primer mix, a second PCR was run for about 6 to 12 cycles. From the 5' RACE reads, TCRdb called clonotypes with MiXCR, one entry per CDR3 protein. The sample lists hundreds of thousands of distinct CDR3 sequences, more than 20% occurring once. Separately, the same data were catalogued under a study of T cells of mothers and their children.

The sample was blood. These receptors came from a boy aged 10-17 years in good health.

A few counts support this clonotype. The chain links TRBV21-1 to TRBJ2-1. TRBV21-1 is a pseudogene segment. The length of the CDR3 is 11 residues. The CDR3 protein is CASSQRSRPAF. CDR3 sequence (DNA): TGTGCCAGCAGCCAACGTAGCAGGCCAGCATTC.

This clonotype was seen a few times. The genes are TRBV4-2 and TRBJ1-1; no reliable D call. The germline gives CDR1 LGHNA, CDR2 YNFKEQ. CDR3 length: 13 residues. Trimming removed 4 bases at V and 8 bases at J, with 14 bases between. The CDR3 spells CASSPSAGVEAFF. The CDR3 DNA reads TGTGCCAGCAGCCCCAGCGCGGGAGTAGAAGCTTTCTTT.

This clonotype was picked up many times. The chain joins TRBV7-3 to TRBJ2-1; D remains unclear. The V end was cut by 5 bases, the J end by 6 bases, with 17 bases between. From germline, CDR1 is SGHTA and CDR2 FQGTGA. The CDR3 is 15 amino acids. CDR3 in DNA: TGTGCCAGCAGCCCCCAGCTAGGTCTCTCCAATGAGCAGTTCTTC. Encoded protein: CASSPQLGLSNEQFF.

The chain joins TRBV29-1 to TRBJ2-3, with a possible D match to TRBD1 (5 bases). The germline V and J ends were trimmed by 6 bases and 1 base, with 11 bases remaining between them. The CDR3 has 13 residues. The germline CDR1 and CDR2 sequences are SQVTM and ANQGSEA. CDR3 nucleotide sequence: TGCAGCGTAACCCAGGGCGGCACAGATACGCAGTATTTT. Translated, it gives CSVTQGGTDTQYF.

The chain has TRBV7-9 and TRBJ2-1; 8 bases are shared with TRBD2. The last part of the DNA fits TRBJ2-7 better; the J call may be wrong. Germline lookup yields CDR1 SEHNR and CDR2 FQNEAQ (reference sequence). The length of the CDR3 is 16 residues. This CDR3 reads CASRDSRTGGPIEQYF. The CDR3, as DNA: TGTGCCAGCAGAGACTCCCGGACGGGAGGGCCTATCGAGCAGTACTTC.

The rearrangement links TRBV12-3 or TRBV12-4 to TRBJ2-7, with D perhaps matching TRBD2 (7 bases). CDR3 length equals 14 residues. The germline V and J ends were trimmed by 3 bases and 0 bases, with 9 bases remaining between them. CDR3 bases: TGTGCCAGCAGTTTTGGGGGGGCCTCCTACGAGCAGTACTTC. Translating it yields CASSFGGASYEQYF.

The chain recombines TRBV6-1 with TRBJ2-5; no reliable D call. Trimming stripped 11 bases from V and 4 bases from J, with 14 bases between. Germline values: CDR1 MNHNS, CDR2 SASEGT. The CDR3 covers 12 residues. CDR3 sequence: CAGRVSGETQYF. The CDR3 bases are TGTGCCGGCCGCGTCTCGGGAGAGACCCAGTACTTC.

This clonotype was seen only a few times. A read error may produce the germline difference seen at one junction end. V is TRBV12-3 or TRBV12-4 and J is TRBJ2-6, with 7 bases fitting TRBD2. CDR3 size: 15 residues. DNA of the CDR3: TGTGCCAGCAGTTGGGGGGGAGCTGGGGCCAACGTCCGGACTTTC. Its translation: CASSWGGAGANVRTF.